The TCR beta chain under discussion was sequenced for a study of CD8+CD57+ T cells in acquired aplastic anemia. Study background: Sorted cells (CD4+ and CD8+) yielded DNA amounts that averaged approximately 3 ug.

Genomic DNA constituted the template upon which TCR beta VDJ and CDR3 profiling was performed. MiXCR was run by TCRdb on the reads, yielding one entry per CDR3 protein. The sample contains some 280,000 distinct CDR3 sequences, roughly half of which appear only once. This clonotype was detected only once. This TCR was recovered from a human donor with severe aplastic anemia or a healthy control (not recorded which). Sequenced: sorted CD4+, CD8+, or CD8+CD57+ T cells (not recorded which) from PBMCs.

This CDR3 is CASSFMGQETQYF. The CDR3 region has the DNA TGTGCCAGCAGCTTCATGGGGCAAGAGACCCAGTACTTC. The chain joins TRBV25-1 to TRBJ2-5; D is undetermined. The CDR3 extends over 13 amino acids. Trimming took 6 bases from V and 2 from J, leaving 10 bases between them. In germline, CDR1 is MGHDK, CDR2 SYGVNS. Variable domain in full (rest from reference TRBV25-1 and TRBJ2-5): EADIYQTPRYLVIGTGKKITLECSQTMGHDKMYWYQQDPGMELHLIHYSYGVNSTEKGDLSSESTVSRIRTEHFPLTLESARPSHTSQYLCASSFMGQETQYFGPGTRLLVL.